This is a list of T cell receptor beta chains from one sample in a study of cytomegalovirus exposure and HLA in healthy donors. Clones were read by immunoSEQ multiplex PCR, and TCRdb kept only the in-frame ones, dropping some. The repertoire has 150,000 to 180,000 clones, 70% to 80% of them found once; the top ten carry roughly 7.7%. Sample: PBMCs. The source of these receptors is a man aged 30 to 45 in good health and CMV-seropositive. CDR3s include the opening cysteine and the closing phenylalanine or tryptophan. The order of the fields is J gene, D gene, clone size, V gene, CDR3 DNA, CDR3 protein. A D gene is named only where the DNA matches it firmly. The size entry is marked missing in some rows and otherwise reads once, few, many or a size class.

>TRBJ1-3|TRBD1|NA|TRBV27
TGTGCCAGCCAAGCTTTGGGACAGGCCTCTGGAAACACCATATATTTT
CASQALGQASGNTIYF
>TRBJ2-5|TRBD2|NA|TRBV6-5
TGTGCCAGCAGGACTAGCGTTGGAGAGACCCAGTACTTC
CASRTSVGETQYF
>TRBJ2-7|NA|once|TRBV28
TGTGCCAGCAGTTTGGCGGGCCAGAGCTCCTACGAGCAGTACTTC
CASSLAGQSSYEQYF
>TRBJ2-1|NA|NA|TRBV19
TGTGCCAGTAGTATCCAACAATACAATGAGCAGTTCTTC
CASSIQQYNEQFF
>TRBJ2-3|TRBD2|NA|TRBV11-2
TGTGCCAGCAGCTTCTTAGCGGGAGTCGGGACAGATACGCAGTATTTT
CASSFLAGVGTDTQYF
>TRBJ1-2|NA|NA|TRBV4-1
TGCGCCAGCAGCCAAGATGCTGGATCGTATCAGGGGGGCTACACCTTC
CASSQDAGSYQGGYTF
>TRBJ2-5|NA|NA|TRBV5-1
TGCGCCAGCAAACTAGAGGGCCAAGAGACCCAGTACTTC
CASKLEGQETQYF
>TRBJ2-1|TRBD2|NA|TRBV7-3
TGTGCCAGCAGCTTACCTGCTAGCGGGGGGAGCTCCTACAATGAGCAGTTCTTC
CASSLPASGGSSYNEQFF
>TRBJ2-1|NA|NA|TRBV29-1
TGCAGCGTTGTCGAGCCCCTAAGGGTGGGGGGCAATGAGCAGTTCTTC
CSVVEPLRVGGNEQFF
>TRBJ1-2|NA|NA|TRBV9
TGTGCCAGCAGCCGTACGGGTCTTTCCCCTAACTATGGCTACACCTTC
CASSRTGLSPNYGYTF
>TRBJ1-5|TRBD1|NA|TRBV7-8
TGTGCCAGCAGCCCCTCTGGGGGACAGGTCTCTCAGCCCCAGCATTTT
CASSPSGGQVSQPQHF
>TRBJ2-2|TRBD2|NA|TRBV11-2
TGTGCCAGCAGCTTAGGTGGGAGGGGAACCGGGGAGCTGTTTTTT
CASSLGGRGTGELFF
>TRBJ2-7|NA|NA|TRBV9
TGTGCCAGCAGCCCCCAGCGAGCAGAGACCTACGAGCAGTACTTC
CASSPQRAETYEQYF
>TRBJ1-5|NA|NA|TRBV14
TGTGCCAGCAGCCAAGGCGGAAATCAGCCCCAGCATTTT
CASSQGGNQPQHF
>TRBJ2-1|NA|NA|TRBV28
TGTGCCAGCAACCGAGACTATGAGCAGTTCTTC
CASNRDYEQFF
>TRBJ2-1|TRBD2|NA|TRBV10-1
TGCGCCAGCAGTGGTGCACTAGCGGGTAGCAGGGAGCAGTTCTTC
CASSGALAGSREQFF